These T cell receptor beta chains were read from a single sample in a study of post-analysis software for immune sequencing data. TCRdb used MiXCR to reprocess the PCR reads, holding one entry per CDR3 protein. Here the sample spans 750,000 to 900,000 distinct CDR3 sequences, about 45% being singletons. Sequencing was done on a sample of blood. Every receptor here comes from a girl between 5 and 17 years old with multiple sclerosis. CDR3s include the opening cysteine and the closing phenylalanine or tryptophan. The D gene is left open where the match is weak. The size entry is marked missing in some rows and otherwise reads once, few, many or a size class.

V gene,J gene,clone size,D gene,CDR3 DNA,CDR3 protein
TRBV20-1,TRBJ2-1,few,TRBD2,TGCAGTGCGCCTTCTAGCGGGAGGGGCAATGAGCAGTTCTTC,CSAPSSGRGNEQFF
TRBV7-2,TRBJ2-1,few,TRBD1,TGTGCCAGCAGCGCAGACAGGGCCGACAATGAGCAGTTCTTC,CASSADRADNEQFF
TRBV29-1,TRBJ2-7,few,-,TGCAGCGTTTTCGACACCTCCTACGAGCAGTACTTC,CSVFDTSYEQYF
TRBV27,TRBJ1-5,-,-,TGTGCCAGCAGTGCCCTTTCCACTAATCAGCCCCAGCATTTT,CASSALSTNQPQHF
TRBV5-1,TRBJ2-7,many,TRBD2,TGCGCCAGCAGCTTTCGCCGGGGGGTGGACGAGCAGTACTTC,CASSFRRGVDEQYF
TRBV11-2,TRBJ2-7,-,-,TGTGCCAGCAGCGAACAAGGCGGGACCACCTCCTACGAGCAGTACTTC,CASSEQGGTTSYEQYF
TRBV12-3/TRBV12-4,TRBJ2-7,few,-,TGTGCCAGCAGTTTAGGGGTTCCCTACGAGCAGTACTTC,CASSLGVPYEQYF
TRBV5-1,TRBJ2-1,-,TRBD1,TGCGCCAGCAAACCGGGACAGGGAACCCACAATGAGCAGTTCTTC,CASKPGQGTHNEQFF
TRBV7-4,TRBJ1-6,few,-,TGTGCCAGCGTTAGGGTGAGCTCCTATAATTCACCCCTCCACTTT,CASVRVSSYNSPLHF
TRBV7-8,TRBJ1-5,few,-,TGTGCCAGCAGCCCCCTGGGGCCGGGATCCCAGCATTTT,CASSPLGPGSQHF
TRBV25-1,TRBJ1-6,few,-,TGTGCCAGCACCCGAGGGGGAACCTATAATTCACCCCCCCACTTT,CASTRGGTYNSPPHF
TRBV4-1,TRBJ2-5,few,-,TGCGCCAGCAGCCAAGGGCGGGTACAACAAGAGACCCAGTACTTC,CASSQGRVQQETQYF
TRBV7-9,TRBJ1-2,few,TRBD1,TGTGCCAGCAGGGGACTTGGACAGGTTAGCGATGGCTACACCTTC,CASRGLGQVSDGYTF
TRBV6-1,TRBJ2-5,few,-,TGTGCCAGCACCCCGGGACACGAAGAGACCCAGTACTTC,CASTPGHEETQYF
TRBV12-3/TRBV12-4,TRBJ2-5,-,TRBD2,TGTGCCAGCGGCTCACTAGCGGGATCTAATGAGCAGTACTTC,CASGSLAGSNEQYF
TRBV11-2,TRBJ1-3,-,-,TGTGCCAGCAGTTTGGGGAGCTCTGGAAACACCATATATTTT,CASSLGSSGNTIYF
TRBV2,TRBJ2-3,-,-,TGTGCCAGCAACGGGATCCCCAAACTCACAGATACGCAGTATTTT,CASNGIPKLTDTQYF
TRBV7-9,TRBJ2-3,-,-,TGTGCCAGCAGCCCTCGTGGAGGTGACACAGATACGCAGTATTTT,CASSPRGGDTDTQYF
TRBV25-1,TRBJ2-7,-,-,TGTGCCAGCAGTGATCTAGACAACCCCTACGAGCAGTACTTC,CASSDLDNPYEQYF
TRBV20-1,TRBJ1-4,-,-,TGCAGTGCTAGAGTCGGCGAGCGGGATGAAAAACTGTTTTTT,CSARVGERDEKLFF
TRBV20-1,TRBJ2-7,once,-,TGCAGTGCTAGAGATGGGAGCGGCCGTAGGATCGAGCAGTACTTC,CSARDGSGRRIEQYF
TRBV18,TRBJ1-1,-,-,TGTGCCAGCTCGCGGACAAGGGTCTCAGAAGCTTTCTTT,CASSRTRVSEAFF
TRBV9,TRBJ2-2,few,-,TGTGCCAGCAGCGTAGCCTGGGGCACCGGGGAGCTGTTTTTT,CASSVAWGTGELFF
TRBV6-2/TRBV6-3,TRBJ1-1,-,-,TGTGCCAGCTCTGACGGGGGGAGGACTGAAGCTTTCTTT,CASSDGGRTEAFF
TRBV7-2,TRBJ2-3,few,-,TGTGCCAGCCGTGGGGCGGCTAGGAGCACAGATACGCAGTATTTT,CASRGAARSTDTQYF
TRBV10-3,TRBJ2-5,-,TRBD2,TGTGCCATCAGCGGAACTAGCGGGAGAGAAGAGACCCAGTACTTC,CAISGTSGREETQYF
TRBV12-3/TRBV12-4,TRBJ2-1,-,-,TGTGCCAGCAGTCCGTGGGGGGCAGGGGCTAACAATGAGCAGTTCTTC,CASSPWGAGANNEQFF
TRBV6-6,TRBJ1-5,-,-,TGTGCCAGCAGTGGAGGGCTAAGTCAGCCCCAGCATTTT,CASSGGLSQPQHF
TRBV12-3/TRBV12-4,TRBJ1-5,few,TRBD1,TGTGCCAGCAGTTTAAGACAGGGGATTCAGCCCCAGCATTTT,CASSLRQGIQPQHF
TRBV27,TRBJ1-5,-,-,TGTGCCAGCAGTTTCCTTAGCAATCAGCCCCAGCATTTT,CASSFLSNQPQHF
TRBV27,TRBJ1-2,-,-,TGTGCCAGCAGAACCTCCGAATACTATGGCTACACCTTC,CASRTSEYYGYTF
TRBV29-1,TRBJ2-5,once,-,TGCAGCGTCTCCGCCCAAGAGACCCGGTACTTC,CSVSAQETRYF
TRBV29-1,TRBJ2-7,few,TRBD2,TGCAGCGTTGATCCCTCTGGGTCGGGAGGCGGCGAGCAGTACTTC,CSVDPSGSGGGEQYF
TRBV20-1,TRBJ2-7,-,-,TGCAGTGCTAGAACGGTCAGGGACCCCTACGAGCAGTACTTC,CSARTVRDPYEQYF
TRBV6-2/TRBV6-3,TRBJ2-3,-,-,TGTGCCAGCAGTATCACGGAGATAGATACGCAGTATTTT,CASSITEIDTQYF
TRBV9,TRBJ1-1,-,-,TGTGCCAGCAGCGGAGGGCAGGCGAACACTGAAGCTTTCTTT,CASSGGQANTEAFF
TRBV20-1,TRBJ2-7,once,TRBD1,TGCAGTGCAACCCTTTGGGACAGGGCCTCCTACGAGCAGTACTTC,CSATLWDRASYEQYF
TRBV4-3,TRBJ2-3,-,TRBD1,TGCGCCAGCAGCCCCCGGGGACAGGGGGCGAGCACAGATACGCAGTATTTT,CASSPRGQGASTDTQYF
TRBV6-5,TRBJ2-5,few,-,TGTGCCAGCAGGTCCAGGGGCCAAGAGACCCAGTACTTC,CASRSRGQETQYF
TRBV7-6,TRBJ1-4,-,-,TGTGCCAGCAGCCCCGGGACCGGGGAGGAAAAACTGTTTTTT,CASSPGTGEEKLFF
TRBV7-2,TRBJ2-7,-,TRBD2,TGTGCCAGCAGCTCTAGCGGGGGTAGCTCCTACGAGCAGTACTTC,CASSSSGGSSYEQYF
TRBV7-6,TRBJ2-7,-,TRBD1,TGTGCCAGCAGCTCGCACCCAGGGGGCTTCCTACTTACCTACGAGCAGTACTTC,CASSSHPGGFLLTYEQYF
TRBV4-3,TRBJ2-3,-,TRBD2,TGCGCCAGCAGCCAATCTCCCGGGACTAGCGGGCTCTGGGGGGCAGATACGCAGTATTTT,CASSQSPGTSGLWGADTQYF
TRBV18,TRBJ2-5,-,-,TGTGCCAGCTCACCACCGGTACAAGCAGGTCCAGAGACCCAGTACTTC,CASSPPVQAGPETQYF
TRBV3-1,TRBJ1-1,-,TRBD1,TGTGCCAGCAGCCAACCAATGGGGGACAGGGGAAAAGCTTTCTTT,CASSQPMGDRGKAFF
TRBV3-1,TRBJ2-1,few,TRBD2,TGTGCCAGCAGCCCGGGACTAGCTTACAATGAGCAGTTCTTC,CASSPGLAYNEQFF
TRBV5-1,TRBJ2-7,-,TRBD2,TGCGCCAGCAGCTTGGAACTAGCGGGAGTTTTTGAGCAGTACTTC,CASSLELAGVFEQYF
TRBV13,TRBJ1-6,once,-,TGTGCCAGCAGCGTCGGATCTTCACCCCTCCACTTT,CASSVGSSPLHF
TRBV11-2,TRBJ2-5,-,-,TGTGCCAGCAGCCGAGGGACAGCGGGGTGGGAGACCCAGTACTTC,CASSRGTAGWETQYF
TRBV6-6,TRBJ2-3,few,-,TGTGCCAGCAGTTCGCGCGCCGGGACCACCACAGATACGCAGTATTTT,CASSSRAGTTTDTQYF
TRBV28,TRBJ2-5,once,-,TGTGCCAGCAGCAAAGAACAGGGCGGGGAGACCCAGTACTTC,CASSKEQGGETQYF
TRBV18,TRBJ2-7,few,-,TGTGCCAGCTCACCTAGAATCCCCAACTACGAGCAGTACTTC,CASSPRIPNYEQYF
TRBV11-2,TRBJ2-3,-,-,TGTGCCAGCAGCGACCCCTCGTCAGGGTGGAGCACAGATACGCAGTATTTT,CASSDPSSGWSTDTQYF
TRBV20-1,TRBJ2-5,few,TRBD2,TGCAGTGCTAGCAAGGATAGCGGGACGGGTGAGACCCAGTACTTC,CSASKDSGTGETQYF
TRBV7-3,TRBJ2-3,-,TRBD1,TGTGCCAGCAGCCTCACAGGACAGGCAGATACGCAGTATTTT,CASSLTGQADTQYF
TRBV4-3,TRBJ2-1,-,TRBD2,TGCGCCAGCAGCCAAGACCCCATTGGACTAGCGGGAGACTCCTACAATGAGCAGTTCTTC,CASSQDPIGLAGDSYNEQFF
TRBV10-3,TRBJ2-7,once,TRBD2,TGTGCCATCAGTGAATTAGCGGGAGGTTCCTACGAGCAGTACTTC,CAISELAGGSYEQYF